This T cell receptor beta chain was identified during a study of T cell clones after liver transplantation. Details on this clone: Its antigen is unidentified.

Germline V CDR1 and CDR2: SGHVS, FNYEAQ. This CDR3 spans 15 amino acids. The germline V and J ends were trimmed by 5 bases and 10 bases, with 20 bases remaining between them. Produced via immunoSEQ multiplex PCR; TCRdb's table is partial and in-frame only. The profile shows roughly 62,000 clones, around 70% of them singletons. The study, taken as a whole, reports: Small, mixed patient groups and varying post-transplant times limit these conclusions. The donor-reactive repertoire was only partly measurable in a couple of subjects, lacking donor cells.

Sequencing used CD4+ T cells from blood, obtained at the approximately 16-month timepoint. This chain uses TRBV7-6 with TRBJ2-2; weak D call: TRBD2 (5 bases). The TCR sequence derives from a human patient who received a liver transplant. A subset of T cells may come from the graft donor. CDR3 in amino acids: CASSPTPGEGEELFF. CDR3 DNA sequence: TGTGCCAGCAGCCCCACCCCCGGTGAGGGAGAGGAGCTGTTTTTT.